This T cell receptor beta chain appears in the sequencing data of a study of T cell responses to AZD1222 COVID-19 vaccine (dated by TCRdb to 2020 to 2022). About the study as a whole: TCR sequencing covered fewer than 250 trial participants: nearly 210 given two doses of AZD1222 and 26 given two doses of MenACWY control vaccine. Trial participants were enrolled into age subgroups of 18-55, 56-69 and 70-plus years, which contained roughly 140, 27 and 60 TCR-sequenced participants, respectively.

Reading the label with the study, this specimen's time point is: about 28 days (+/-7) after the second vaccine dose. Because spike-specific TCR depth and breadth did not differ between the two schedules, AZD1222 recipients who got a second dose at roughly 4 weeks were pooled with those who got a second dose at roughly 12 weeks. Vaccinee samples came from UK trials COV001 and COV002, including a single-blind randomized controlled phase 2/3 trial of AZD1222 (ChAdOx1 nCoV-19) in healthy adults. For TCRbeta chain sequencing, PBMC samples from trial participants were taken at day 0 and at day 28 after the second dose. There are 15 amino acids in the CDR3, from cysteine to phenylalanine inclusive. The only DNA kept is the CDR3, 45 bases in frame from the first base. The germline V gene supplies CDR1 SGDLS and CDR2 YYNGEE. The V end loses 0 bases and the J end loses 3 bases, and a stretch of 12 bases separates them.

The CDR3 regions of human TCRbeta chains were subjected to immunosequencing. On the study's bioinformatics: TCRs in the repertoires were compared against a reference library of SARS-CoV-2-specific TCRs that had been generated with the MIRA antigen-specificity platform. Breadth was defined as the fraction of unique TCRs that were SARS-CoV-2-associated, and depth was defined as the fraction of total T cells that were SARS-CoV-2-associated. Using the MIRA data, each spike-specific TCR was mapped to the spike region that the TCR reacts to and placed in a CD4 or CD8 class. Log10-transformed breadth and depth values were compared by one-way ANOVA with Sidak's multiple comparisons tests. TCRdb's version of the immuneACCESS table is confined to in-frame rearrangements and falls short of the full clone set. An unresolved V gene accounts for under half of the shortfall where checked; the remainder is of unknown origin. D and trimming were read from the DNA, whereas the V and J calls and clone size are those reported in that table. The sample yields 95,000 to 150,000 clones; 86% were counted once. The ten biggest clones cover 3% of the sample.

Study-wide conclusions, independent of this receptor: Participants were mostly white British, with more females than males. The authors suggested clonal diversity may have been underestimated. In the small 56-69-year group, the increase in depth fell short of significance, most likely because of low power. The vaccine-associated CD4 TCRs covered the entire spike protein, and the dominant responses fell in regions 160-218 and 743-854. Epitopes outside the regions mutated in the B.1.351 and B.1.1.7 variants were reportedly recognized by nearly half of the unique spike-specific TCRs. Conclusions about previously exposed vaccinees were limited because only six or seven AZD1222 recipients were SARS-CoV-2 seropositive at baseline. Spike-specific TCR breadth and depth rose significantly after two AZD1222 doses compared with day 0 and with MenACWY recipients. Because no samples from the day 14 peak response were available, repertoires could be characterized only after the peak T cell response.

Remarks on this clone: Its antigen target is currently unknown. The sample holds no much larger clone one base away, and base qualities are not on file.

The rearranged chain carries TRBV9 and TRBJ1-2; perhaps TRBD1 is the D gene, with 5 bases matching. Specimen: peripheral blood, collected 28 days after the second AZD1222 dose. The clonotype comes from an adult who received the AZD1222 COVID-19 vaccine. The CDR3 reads CASSVEDGDYYGYTF. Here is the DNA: TGTGCCAGCAGCGTAGAAGATGGGGACTACTATGGCTACACCTTC.